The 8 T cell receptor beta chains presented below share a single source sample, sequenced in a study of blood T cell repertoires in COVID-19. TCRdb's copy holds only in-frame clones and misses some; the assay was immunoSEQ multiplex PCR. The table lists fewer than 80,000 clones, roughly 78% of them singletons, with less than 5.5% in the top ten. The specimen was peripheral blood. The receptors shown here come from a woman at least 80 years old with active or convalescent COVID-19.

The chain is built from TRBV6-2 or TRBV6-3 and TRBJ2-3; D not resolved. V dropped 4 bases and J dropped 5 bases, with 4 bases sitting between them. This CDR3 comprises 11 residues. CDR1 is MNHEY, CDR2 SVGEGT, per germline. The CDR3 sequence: CASSLKDTQYF. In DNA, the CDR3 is TGTGCCAGCAGTTTAAAAGATACGCAGTATTTT.

The CDR3 loop is CASSYSPSRSPLYEQYF. The CDR3 DNA is TGTGCCAGCAGTTACTCGCCTAGCAGGTCCCCTCTTTACGAGCAGTACTTC. The genes are TRBV6-2 or TRBV6-3 and TRBJ2-7; D possibly corresponds to TRBD2 (5 bases). The V end lost 0 bases, the J end lost 4 bases, and 19 bases lay between the germline ends. Germline V gene lookup returns CDR1 MNHEY and CDR2 SVGEGT. This CDR3 region has 17 residues.

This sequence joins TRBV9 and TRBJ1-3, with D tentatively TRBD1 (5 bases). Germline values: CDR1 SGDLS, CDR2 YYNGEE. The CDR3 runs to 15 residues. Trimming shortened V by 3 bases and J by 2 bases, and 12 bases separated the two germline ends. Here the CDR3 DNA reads TGTGCCAGCAGCGCCCAGGGAACGACTGGAAACACCATATATTTT. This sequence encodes CASSAQGTTGNTIYF.

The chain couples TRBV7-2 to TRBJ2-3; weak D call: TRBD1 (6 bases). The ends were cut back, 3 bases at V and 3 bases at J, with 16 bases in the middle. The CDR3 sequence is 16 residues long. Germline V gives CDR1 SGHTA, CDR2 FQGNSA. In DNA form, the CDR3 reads TGTGCCAGCAGCTTTATAAATCTAGGGGGAACAGATACGCAGTATTTT. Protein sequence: CASSFINLGGTDTQYF.

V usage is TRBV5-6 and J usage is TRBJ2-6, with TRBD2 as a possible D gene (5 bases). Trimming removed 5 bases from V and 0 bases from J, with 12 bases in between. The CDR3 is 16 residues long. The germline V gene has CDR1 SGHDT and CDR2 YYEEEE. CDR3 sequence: CASRFNDYSGANVLTF. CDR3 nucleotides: TGTGCCAGCAGATTTAATGACTACTCTGGGGCCAACGTCCTGACTTTC. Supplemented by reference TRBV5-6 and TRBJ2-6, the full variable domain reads DAGVTQSPTHLIKTRGQQVTLRCSPKSGHDTVSWYQQALGQGPQFIFQYYEEEERQRGNFPDRFSGHQFPNYSSELNVNALLLGDSALYLCASRFNDYSGANVLTFGAGSRLTVL.

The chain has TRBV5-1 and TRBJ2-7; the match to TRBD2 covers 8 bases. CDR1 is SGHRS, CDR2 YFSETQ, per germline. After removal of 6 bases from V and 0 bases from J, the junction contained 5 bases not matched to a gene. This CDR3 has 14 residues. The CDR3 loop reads CASTPGTSSYEQYF. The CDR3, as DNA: TGCGCCAGCACCCCCGGGACTAGCTCCTACGAGCAGTACTTC.

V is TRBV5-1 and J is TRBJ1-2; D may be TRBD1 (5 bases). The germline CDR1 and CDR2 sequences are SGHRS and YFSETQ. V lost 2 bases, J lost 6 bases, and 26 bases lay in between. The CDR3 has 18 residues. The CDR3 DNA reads TGCGCCAGCAGCTTACGGTCTTCCGAGACAGTGGGTGATGATGGCTACACCTTC. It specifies CASSLRSSETVGDDGYTF.

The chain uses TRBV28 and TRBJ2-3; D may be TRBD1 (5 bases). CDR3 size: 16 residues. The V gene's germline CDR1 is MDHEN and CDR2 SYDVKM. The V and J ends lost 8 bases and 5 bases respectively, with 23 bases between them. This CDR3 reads CASASWIGVRRDTQYF. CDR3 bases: TGTGCCAGCGCGTCCTGGATAGGGGTAAGAAGAGATACGCAGTATTTT.